One T cell receptor beta chain is described in this entry. Its antigen is unknown. Thawed unstimulated PBMCs were FACS-sorted by CD3, CD4 and CD8 into two populations. This sample was included in a study of T cell clones after liver transplantation. Turning to the study itself: Three of eight recipients were HCV-positive; others had non-autoimmune, non-viral indications.

Produced via immunoSEQ multiplex PCR; TCRdb's table is partial and in-frame only. The table shows under 20,000 clones, with 75% to 90% occurring only once. The CDR3 contains 13 residues. Germline loops: CDR1 SGHRS, CDR2 YFSETQ. V lost 2 bases, J lost 4 bases, and 9 bases lay in between. Study findings and constraints: A significant post-transplant drop in circulating graft-donor-reactive CD4 TCRbeta sequences occurred in most of the 8 subjects.

The sequenced sample was CD8+ T cells from blood, obtained roughly 3.5 years after liver transplant. This TCR was recovered from a human patient who received a liver transplant. Some T cells may have come from the graft donor. The chain recombines TRBV5-1 with TRBJ1-1; no reliable D call. The CDR3 loop reads CASSFEDPTEAFF. CDR3 in DNA: TGCGCCAGCAGCTTCGAGGATCCCACTGAAGCTTTCTTT.